This T cell receptor beta chain was obtained from a study of CD8+ T cells in alopecia areata. Punch biopsies of lesional scalp, plus peripheral blood, were taken from alopecia areata patients. Study outcomes and limitations: Normal scalp had lower clonality than lesional scalp, with alopecia totalis/universalis lesions showing this most strongly.

Extracted RNA was reverse transcribed into cDNA, the sequencing template. TCRdb's table, derived via immunoSEQ multiplex PCR, lists solely in-frame clones and lacks some. The repertoire consists of 110,000 to 150,000 clones, with roughly 61% occurring once and the leading ten covering around 6%. Of note for this clone: What it binds is unknown. Sequence at one end of the junction differs from germline and may be a read error.

The CDR3 sequence is 14 residues long. Germline V gene lookup returns CDR1 SGHRS and CDR2 YFSETQ. This clonotype was sampled from a human donor with alopecia areata. The rearrangement joins TRBV5-1 to TRBJ2-1; D unclear. The source was CD4+ T cells sorted from blood, collected at week 0. CDR3: CASSLGQKYNEQFF. For the CDR3, the DNA is TGCGCCAGCAGTTTGGGCCAGAAATACAATGAGCAGTTCTTC.